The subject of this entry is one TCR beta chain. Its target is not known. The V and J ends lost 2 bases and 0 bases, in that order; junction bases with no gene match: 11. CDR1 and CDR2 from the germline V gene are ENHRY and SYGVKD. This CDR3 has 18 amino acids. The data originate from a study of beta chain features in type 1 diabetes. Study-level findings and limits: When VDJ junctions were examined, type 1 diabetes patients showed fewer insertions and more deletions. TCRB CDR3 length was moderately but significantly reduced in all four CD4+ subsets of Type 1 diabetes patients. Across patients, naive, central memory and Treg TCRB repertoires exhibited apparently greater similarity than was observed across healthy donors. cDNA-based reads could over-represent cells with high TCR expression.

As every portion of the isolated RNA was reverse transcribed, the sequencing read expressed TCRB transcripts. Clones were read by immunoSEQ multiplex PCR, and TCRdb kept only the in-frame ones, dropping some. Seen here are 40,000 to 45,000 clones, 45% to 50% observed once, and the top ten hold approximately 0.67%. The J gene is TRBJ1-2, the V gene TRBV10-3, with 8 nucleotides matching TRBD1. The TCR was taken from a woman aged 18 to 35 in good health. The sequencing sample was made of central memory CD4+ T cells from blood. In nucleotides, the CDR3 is TGTGCCATCAGTGAGGACAGGGGAAAGTCGACTTCTAACTATGGCTACACCTTC. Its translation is CAISEDRGKSTSNYGYTF.